These 9 T cell receptor beta chains were all obtained from the same sample, sequenced in a study of CD8+CD57+ T cells in acquired aplastic anemia. TCR beta VDJ combinations and CDR3 sequences were profiled from genomic DNA. A single record per CDR3 protein comes from TCRdb applying MiXCR to the reads. This sample yields 250,000 to 300,000 distinct CDR3 sequences, of which approximately 56% are seen a single time; less than 10% belongs to the top ten. The material sequenced was sorted CD4+, CD8+, or CD8+CD57+ T cells (not recorded which) from PBMCs. The receptor source for this set is a human donor with severe aplastic anemia or a healthy control (not recorded which).

This clonotype occurred once. Without the conserved terminal phenylalanine or tryptophan, this CDR3 likely stems from a read error. The chain has TRBV5-1 and TRBJ2-1, with 7 bases fitting TRBD1. In germline, CDR1 is SGHRS, CDR2 YFSETQ. The V gene end was trimmed by 0 bases and the J gene end by 7 bases; junction bases not matched to a gene: 13. CDR3 length equals 17 residues. The CDR3 nucleotides read TGCGCCAGCAGCTTGGTGTCCGGTACAGGGGCCGGGAATGAGCAGTTCTCC. Translating gives CASSLVSGTGAGNEQFS.

This clonotype was seen at least ten times. This chain's CDR3 is CASSLERGSHTQYF. CDR3 nucleotide sequence: TGCGCCAGCAGCTTAGAGCGGGGGAGCCATACGCAGTATTTT. The gene calls are TRBV5-1 and TRBJ2-3; 8 positions match TRBD2. V was clipped by 2 bases and J by 7 bases; unmatched bases: 6. The CDR3 sequence is 14 residues long. The germline V gene encodes CDR1 SGHRS and CDR2 YFSETQ.

This CDR3 is CAISEPAEGYTF. The CDR3 DNA follows: TGTGCCATCAGTGAGCCGGCAGAAGGCTACACCTTC. This chain connects TRBV10-3 to TRBJ1-2; no reliable D call. This CDR3 is built from 12 residues. Germline V gene lookup returns CDR1 ENHRY and CDR2 SYGVKD. V lost 2 bases and J lost 8, with 9 bases in between.

The gene calls are TRBV20-1 and TRBJ1-6; a possible D gene is TRBD1 (6 bases). From germline, CDR1 is DFQATT and CDR2 SNEGSKA (reference sequence). V lost 7 bases and J lost 15, with 13 bases in between. This CDR3 has 10 residues. CDR3 sequence: CSEPDSDLHF. CDR3 coding DNA: TGCAGTGAGCCGGACAGCGACCTCCACTTT.

The chain carries TRBV7-8 and TRBJ2-4; D may match TRBD1 or TRBD2 (5 bases each). Germline V gene data show CDR1 as SGHVS and CDR2 as FQNEAQ. CDR3 length: 17 residues. The V gene lost 3 bases and the J gene lost 3 bases, with 18 bases spanning the gap. The CDR3 reads CASSLGRRGKDKNIQYF. The CDR3 DNA reads TGTGCCAGCAGCTTGGGGAGAAGGGGAAAGGACAAAAACATTCAGTACTTC.

The rearrangement links TRBV20-1 to TRBJ2-5; TRBD2 matches 9 bases. V shed 5 bases, J shed 0 bases, and the junction held 7 bases outside the gene matches. The CDR3 consists of 15 residues. Germline V gene sequence: CDR1 DFQATT, CDR2 SNEGSKA (reference sequence). Here the CDR3 DNA reads TGCAGTGCTGCTCGCGGGGGGGCTTACCAAGAGACCCAGTACTTC. Translating it yields CSAARGGAYQETQYF.

This chain uses TRBV4-1 with TRBJ1-2, with a possible D match to TRBD1 (5 bases). Germline V lookup: CDR1 MGHRA, CDR2 YSYEKL. V was shortened by 1 base and J by 5 bases, with 14 bases between the two germline ends. CDR3 length: 15 residues. CDR3: CASSQVLGGEYGYTF. The CDR3 coding sequence is TGCGCCAGCAGCCAAGTACTTGGAGGGGAGTATGGCTACACCTTC.

This clonotype was observed at least ten times. The chain links TRBV12-5 to TRBJ1-3; possible D gene TRBD1, 5 bases. The CDR3 runs to 14 residues. CDR1 and CDR2 from the germline V gene are LGHNT and FRNRAP. V was cut by 6 bases and J by 3 bases, with 12 bases left in between. Here the CDR3 reads CASGFRAGGNTIYF. The CDR3 DNA reads as TGTGCTAGTGGATTCAGGGCGGGTGGAAACACCATATATTTT.

This clonotype was observed a few times. The J gene is TRBJ2-7, the V gene TRBV7-9; D gene uncertain. The CDR3 has 13 residues. CDR1 is SEHNR and CDR2 is FQNEAQ in the germline V gene (reference sequence). V was pared by 3 bases and J by 6 bases, with 12 bases between. The CDR3 DNA reads as TGTGCCAGCAGCTTTAACCGGGCCGCCGAGCAGTACTTC. Its protein product is CASSFNRAAEQYF.